This T cell receptor beta chain was recorded in a study of TIL therapy for anti-PD-1-resistant metastatic lung cancer. Study information: Tumors had a median PD-L1 proportion score of roughly 5.7%.

The germline gives CDR1 LGHNA, CDR2 YSLEER. V lost 1 base and J lost 7, with 22 bases in between. This CDR3 has 17 amino acids. Noted time point: pre-treatment sample, taken before nivolumab and TIL therapy. Sequencing used immunoSEQ v3. TCRdb's table, derived via immunoSEQ multiplex PCR, lists solely in-frame clones and lacks some. In the table there are some 15,000 clones, approximately 85% of which are singletons. This sequence was found in a person aged 25 to 85 with non-small cell lung cancer. Sequencing used blood, obtained at baseline. The chain recombines TRBV4-3 with TRBJ1-2; the D gene is possibly TRBD1 (5 bases). The CDR3 DNA follows: TGCGCCAGCAGCCAAGGGGTTAGGGGCGGTGGGTTCTCTGGCTACACCTTC. Protein product: CASSQGVRGGGFSGYTF.